This TCR beta chain emerged from a study of blood T cells in healthy people across ages (dated by TCRdb to 2015 to 2017). In terms of the full investigation: In model experiments, roughly one uniquely barcoded TCR beta cDNA molecule per two T cells was captured by template switching. Using deep sequencing normalized with unique cDNA molecular identifiers, the study measured how TCR beta repertoire diversity changes with age. Four age groups were formed from the donors: young (average roughly 16 years), middle-aged (approximately 39), aged (over 55) and long-lived (about 80). Two additional independent replicas of 1 million unique cDNA reads from the same blood draw were analyzed for two donors (one aged 18 to 30 and one aged 80 or older). Findings and caveats that apply to the study as a whole: Observed TCR beta diversity correlated strongly with the percentage of naive T cells measured by flow cytometry. Total diversity estimates from one million sequenced T cells were considered lower bounds and underestimates. Since profiling was done on bulk unsorted PBMCs, naive and antigen-experienced compartments could not be conclusively compared. The long-lived group showed more naive CD4+ T cells, fewer expanded clones and increased TCR diversity than the aged group, suggesting age selection. Donor CMV infection status was unknown, potentially confounding age-related changes in expanded clonotypes. Observed TCR beta diversity per million T cells fell roughly linearly with age, and a significant reduction was already apparent by age roughly 40.

Receptor libraries were prepared by 5' RACE. Sequencing instrument: Illumina HiSeq 2500. A second PCR of about 7 to 12 cycles was performed with a sample-barcoded 5' primer and a J-beta primer mix. A template-switch 5' adaptor carrying 12 random nucleotides introduced a unique molecular identifier onto each TCR beta cDNA molecule. At least 2.5 million CDR3-containing paired-end reads were obtained from each sample. All of the RNA was converted into first-strand cDNA using the Mint cDNA synthesis kit, with a TRBC-specific oligonucleotide serving as the primer. All cDNA was treated with uracil-DNA glycosylase and then went through a first 18-cycle PCR with the universal primers M1SS and BC2_uni_R. Regarding the original processing steps: For normalization, 1 million high-quality reads, each with a distinct molecular identifier, were randomly selected from each sample. Reads sharing molecular identifiers were discarded rather than binned into consensus sequences. MiTCR, with a Q25 quality threshold and the strictest error-elimination algorithm, was used for CDR3 identification, clonotype clustering and error correction. A nonparametric unseen species model using Euler transformation provided a lower-bound estimate of total TCR beta diversity. TCRdb handled the public reads itself, with Q25 trimming in fastp and clone calling in MiXCR, and kept productive beta chains. Identical CDR3 protein sequences are pooled into one entry, listed with their most common genes and DNA. The V and J calls were not made by the authors but by TCRdb's processing. This sample gives approximately 960,000 distinct CDR3 sequences in total; almost 30% of them show up just once. The top ten constitute approximately 10% of the sample.

Systemically healthy Caucasian individuals from Russia, 35 to 50 in total and aged roughly 6 to 100 years, were included as donors. Each donor gave ten milliliters of peripheral blood, collected into EDTA-treated Vacutainer tubes. Ficoll-Paque density-gradient centrifugation was used to isolate PBMCs, with at least 6.5 million per sample. Total RNA was extracted from PBMCs with Trizol reagent, with at least 6 micrograms obtained per sample. The percentages of naive CD45RAhigh/CD27high T cells were determined by flow cytometry on a PBMC aliquot from every donor. Ten or more counts support this clonotype. The antigen it binds to is not known. One end of the junction does not line up with germline, which may come from a read error. Taken from cysteine to phenylalanine, the CDR3 has 14 residues. The retained sequence is limited to the CDR3, 42 bases, with the frame set at the first base. CDR1 and CDR2 were assigned from the germline V gene (reference sequence) as LGHDT and YNNKEL.

These data were also reused for a study on T cells of mothers and their children. Per that second paper: Nine systemically healthy Caucasian individuals served as donors, namely three mothers together with their six children. cDNA synthesis used all of the extracted RNA, with around 1.5 ug of RNA in each 15 ul reaction. Sample barcodes and 2-4 random nucleotides were added via the M1S primer in the second PCR. More than 9.5 million TCR beta CDR3 reads were obtained from each mother, and roughly 3 million reads were obtained from each child. Thymic selection similarly shapes TCR recombination output in related and unrelated pairs, with minor effect from inherited differences. Normalized repertoire overlap in related mother-child pairs was always slightly higher than in unrelated mother-child pairs, but the difference was never significant. No persistent microchimeric T cell clones were found, with a detection sensitivity of approximately 100 clones per million clonotypes. In the study, deep NGS was used to compare the TCR beta repertoires of mothers and children, and features distinguishing related mother-child pairs from unrelated individuals were sought. Mothers averaged roughly 36 +/- 4 years of age and children averaged roughly 12 +/- 4 years. After adapter ligation was performed with NEBNext reagents, the libraries were sequenced on an Illumina HiSeq 2000 with 100+100 nt paired-end reads. To prevent cross-contamination, the mother and child libraries were prepared one month apart and sequenced in separate runs. For each donor, between 500,000 and 2,000,000 distinct TCR beta clonotypes were identified. Naive TCR beta clonotypes were estimated from low-frequency clonotypes matched to each donor's FACS-determined naive share, without sorting.

Recombination linked TRBV3-1 to TRBJ2-7, with 7 central nucleotides matching TRBD1. Sequencing used blood. This receptor was taken from a woman aged 40 to 55 in good health. The CDR3: CASSHRDRDYEQYF. The DNA is as follows: TGCGCCAGCAGCCACCGGGACAGAGACTACGAGCAGTACTTC.